The source of this TCR beta chain is a study of blood T cell repertoires in COVID-19. Study as a whole: Sites across the United States, Italy and Spain contributed samples from acute and convalescent COVID-19.

The CDR3 has 15 amino acids. The junction had 11 bases not matched to a gene; V was cut back by 7 bases and J by 9 bases. Germline V gene lookup returns CDR1 SEHNR and CDR2 FQNEAQ (reference sequence). Measured with immunoSEQ multiplex PCR; TCRdb has only the in-frame clones, and not every one. The sample lists 70,000 to 80,000 clones, approximately 85% occurring once. Source material: peripheral blood. The TCR sequence derives from a woman older than 75 with active or convalescent COVID-19. The chain employs TRBV7-9 and TRBJ2-1; 11 nucleotides align to TRBD2. Written as DNA, the CDR3 is TGTGCCAGCAAGTCTTATAGCGGGGGGGCCAGTGAGCAGTTCTTC. This sequence encodes CASKSYSGGASEQFF.